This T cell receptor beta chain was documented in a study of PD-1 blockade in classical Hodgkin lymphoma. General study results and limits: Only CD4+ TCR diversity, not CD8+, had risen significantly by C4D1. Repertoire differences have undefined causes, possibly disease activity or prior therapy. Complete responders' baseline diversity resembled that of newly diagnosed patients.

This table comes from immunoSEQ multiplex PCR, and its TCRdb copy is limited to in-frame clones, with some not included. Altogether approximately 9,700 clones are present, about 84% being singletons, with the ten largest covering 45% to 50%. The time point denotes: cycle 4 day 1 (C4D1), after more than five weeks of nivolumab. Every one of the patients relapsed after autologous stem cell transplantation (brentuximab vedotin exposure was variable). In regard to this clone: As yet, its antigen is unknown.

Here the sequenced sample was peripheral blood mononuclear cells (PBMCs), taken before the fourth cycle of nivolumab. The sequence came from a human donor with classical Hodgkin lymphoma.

The CDR3 protein is CASSLEGGGEKLFF. Written as DNA, the CDR3 is TGCGCCAGCAGCTTGGAAGGAGGGGGTGAAAAACTGTTTTTT. This chain uses TRBV5-1 with TRBJ1-4, with D possibly TRBD1 on 6 matching bases. There are 14 residues in the CDR3. Trimming stripped 0 bases from V and 7 bases from J, with 10 bases between. Germline V gene lookup returns CDR1 SGHRS and CDR2 YFSETQ. The full variable domain, with the rest looked up from reference TRBV5-1 and TRBJ1-4, is KAGVTQTPRYLIKTRGQQVTLSCSPISGHRSVSWYQQTPGQGLQFLFEYFSETQRNKGNFPGRFSGRQFSNSRSEMNVSTLELGDSALYLCASSLEGGGEKLFFGSGTQLSVL.